The 24 T cell receptor beta chains given below trace back to one sample, sequenced in a study of blood T cells in healthy people across ages. For the second PCR, which ran for 7 to 11 cycles, a sample-barcoded 5' primer and a J-beta primer mix were used. In TCRdb, the 5' RACE reads were re-called with MiXCR into one record per CDR3 protein. The sample lists about 1.6 million distinct CDR3 sequences; roughly a third were seen once. Material: blood. These receptor sequences come from a woman in her twenties or thirties in good health.

This clonotype was found a few times. The chain combines TRBV20-1 with TRBJ2-3; TRBD2 agrees at 9 bases. The CDR3 sequence is 13 residues long. The V gene end was trimmed by 0 bases and the J gene end by 14 bases; junction bases not matched to a gene: 9. Germline V gene lookup returns CDR1 DFQATT and CDR2 SNEGSKA (reference sequence). CDR3: CSARDGAGGLRYF. The DNA for the CDR3 is TGCAGTGCTAGAGATGGGGCGGGGGGGCTTCGGTATTTT.

This clonotype was observed a few times. This chain connects TRBV6-1 to TRBJ2-1, with D possibly TRBD2 on 5 matching bases. CDR3 length: 15 amino acids. V lost 6 bases and J lost 3, with 15 bases in between. CDR1 MNHNS and CDR2 SASEGT come from the germline V gene. CDR3 in amino acids: CASSESSGVYNEQFF. The CDR3 DNA is TGTGCCAGCAGCGAATCAAGCGGAGTCTACAATGAGCAGTTCTTC.

The chain combines TRBV5-6 with TRBJ1-2; possible D gene TRBD1, 6 bases. This CDR3 contains 13 residues. Germline CDR1 and CDR2: SGHDT and YYEEEE. The V end lost 2 bases, the J end lost 8 bases, and 13 bases lay between the germline ends. The CDR3 DNA is TGTGCCAGCAGCTTAGGGGGGGCGCCGGGCTACACCTTC. It yields the protein CASSLGGAPGYTF.

For the CDR3, the DNA is TGTGCCAGCAGCTTAGAACCACTAGCGGGGCTCCCCGGCCATGAGCAGTTCTTC. It yields the protein CASSLEPLAGLPGHEQFF. The J gene is TRBJ2-1, the V gene TRBV11-2, with 10 bases matching TRBD2. V shed 0 bases and J 8 bases; nucleotides not matched to a gene: 13. Per the germline V gene, CDR1 is SGHAT and CDR2 is FQNNGV. The CDR3 covers 18 residues.

The V call is TRBV5-1, the J call TRBJ2-3, with a tentative D call TRBD1 (6 bases). V was shortened by 2 bases and J by 0 bases, with 16 bases between the two germline ends. CDR1 SGHRS and CDR2 YFSETQ come from the germline V gene. The CDR3 length is 17 residues. CDR3 region: CASSFGIQGTSTDTQYF. In nucleotides, the CDR3 is TGCGCCAGCAGCTTTGGAATACAGGGCACTAGCACAGATACGCAGTATTTT.

This clonotype was found many times. V gene TRBV6-5 combines with J gene TRBJ2-1, with TRBD2 identical over 10 bases. Germline values: CDR1 MNHEY, CDR2 SVGAGI. This CDR3 has 13 amino acids. V trimming: 5 bases; J trimming: 15 bases; junction bases outside the gene matches: 10. The CDR3: CASSATQLAGWFF. CDR3 coding DNA: TGTGCCAGCAGTGCGACGCAACTAGCGGGGTGGTTCTTC.

V gene TRBV4-1 combines with J gene TRBJ1-2, with 7 bases aligning to TRBD1. J lost 5 bases, V lost 1 base, and 4 bases had no gene match. Per germline, CDR1 MGHRA and CDR2 YSYEKL. This CDR3 contains 14 residues. CDR3 coding DNA: TGCGCCAGCAGCCAAGCCCTGACAGGGTATGGCTACACCTTC. It yields the protein CASSQALTGYGYTF.

In its sample, this clonotype was seen a few times. The chain is built from TRBV20-1 and TRBJ2-3, with TRBD2 identical over 8 bases. There are 15 residues in the CDR3. Looked up from germline, CDR1 is DFQATT and CDR2 is SNEGSKA (reference sequence). The V segment lost 3 bases and the J segment 4 bases; nucleotides outside the gene matches: 9. Here the CDR3 reads CSASRPAGDPDTQYF. The CDR3 region has the DNA TGCAGTGCTAGCCGACCAGCGGGAGACCCAGATACGCAGTATTTT.

This clonotype was detected only a few times. The V call is TRBV6-4, the J call TRBJ2-3; D is perhaps TRBD2 (5 bases). V gave up 2 bases and J gave up 11 bases, with 11 bases separating them. The CDR3 has 12 amino acids. CDR1 and CDR2 from the germline V gene are MRHNA and SNTAGT. The CDR3 spells CASSDAGNKQYF. For the CDR3, the DNA is TGTGCCAGCAGTGACGCGGGTAATAAGCAGTATTTT.

The chain uses TRBV19 and TRBJ2-3, with a weak D call TRBD1 (7 bases). This CDR3 is built from 14 residues. Trimming took off 5 bases at V and 6 bases at J, with 15 bases between the two ends. Germline CDR1 and CDR2: LNHDA and SQIVND (reference sequence). As DNA, the CDR3 is TGTGCCAGTAGTCGGCAGGGGGGATTGGATACGCAGTATTTT. Translated, it gives CASSRQGGLDTQYF.

This clonotype occurred a few times. The genes are TRBV6-6 and TRBJ2-6; 8 bases agree with TRBD1. Germline V gene sequence: CDR1 MNHNY, CDR2 SVGAGI (reference sequence). The trim removed 6 bases at V and 0 bases at J, leaving 7 bases unmatched. The CDR3 spans 17 residues. The CDR3 region is CASRSGTGASGANVLTF. Written as DNA, the CDR3 is TGTGCCAGCAGGTCCGGGACAGGAGCCTCTGGGGCCAACGTCCTGACTTTC.

This clonotype was seen only a few times. This chain joins TRBV9 and TRBJ2-1; D unresolved. Trimming cost V 0 bases and J 5 bases, with 9 bases left between them. Germline values: CDR1 SGDLS, CDR2 YYNGEE. The CDR3 is 14 residues long. CDR3 sequence reads: CASSVDRLNNEQFF. The CDR3, as DNA: TGTGCCAGCAGCGTAGATAGGCTTAACAATGAGCAGTTCTTC.

This clonotype has only a few counts. This chain uses TRBV11-2 with TRBJ2-2; weak D call: TRBD1 (5 bases). V was cut by 6 bases and J by 1 base, with 9 bases left in between. The CDR3 length is 14 residues. The germline V gene encodes CDR1 SGHAT and CDR2 FQNNGV. The CDR3 nucleotides read TGTGCCAGCAGGGCGACAGAGAACACCGGGGAGCTGTTTTTT. Its translation is CASRATENTGELFF.

The chain carries TRBV27 and TRBJ2-3, with 12 nucleotides matching TRBD2. The CDR3 contains 15 residues. V lost 3 bases to trimming and J lost 4 bases; unmatched junction nucleotides: 2. The germline gives CDR1 MNHEY, CDR2 SMNVEV (reference sequence). The CDR3 loop reads CASSFGTSGSDTQYF. The CDR3 nucleotides read TGTGCCAGCAGTTTCGGGACTAGCGGGTCAGATACGCAGTATTTT.

The chain carries TRBV6-6 and TRBJ2-5; no definite D call. The CDR3 sequence is 13 residues long. Per germline, CDR1 MNHNY and CDR2 SVGAGI (reference sequence). V lost 6 bases to trimming and J lost 3 bases, with 11 bases between them. CDR3 bases: TGTGCCAGCAGGAATGGCAGGAAAGAGACCCAGTACTTC. Translation: CASRNGRKETQYF.

The rearrangement joins TRBV30 to TRBJ1-2; D ambiguous. Trimming took off 1 base at V and 4 bases at J, with 7 bases between the two ends. Germline V gene lookup returns CDR1 GTSNPN and CDR2 SVGIG (reference sequence). CDR3 length: 12 residues. CDR3 nucleotide sequence: TGTGCCTGGAGTGAACAGAGCTATGGCTACACCTTC. This encodes CAWSEQSYGYTF.

This clonotype was seen a handful of times. The chain couples TRBV7-8 to TRBJ2-1; 11 nucleotides line up with TRBD2. Germline-derived CDR1 and CDR2 are SGHVS and FQNEAQ. The CDR3 runs to 15 residues. Trimming removed 5 bases from V and 13 bases from J; junction bases left unmatched: 13. CDR3 sequence (DNA): TGTGCCAGCAGCCAGAGGACTAGCGGGTGGGAGACCCAGTTCTTC. Protein: CASSQRTSGWETQFF.

This clonotype appeared many times. The gene calls are TRBV7-2 and TRBJ2-7, with D unclear. V was clipped by 1 base and J by 2 bases, with 6 bases between them. This CDR3 contains 13 residues. Germline V gives CDR1 SGHTA, CDR2 FQGNSA. The CDR3 protein is CASSLVYTYEQYF. The CDR3, as DNA: TGTGCCAGCAGCTTAGTATACACCTACGAGCAGTACTTC.

Here the CDR3 reads CASTTAGGGSDTQYF. The CDR3, as DNA: TGTGCCAGCACCACAGCGGGAGGTGGGTCAGATACGCAGTATTTT. The V gene is TRBV27, the J gene TRBJ2-3; TRBD2 matches at 9 bases. With V trimmed by 7 bases and J by 4 bases, 9 bases remained unmatched. Looked up from germline, CDR1 is MNHEY and CDR2 is SMNVEV (reference sequence). The CDR3 extends over 15 amino acids.

About this clonotype itself: This sequence may be a read error, since a much larger clone differs from it by one base. The chain joins TRBV29-1 to TRBJ1-2; 10 bases fit TRBD1. Trimming at V came to 5 bases and at J to 8 bases, leaving 14 bases not matched to a gene. Germline V gene data show CDR1 as SQVTM and CDR2 as ANQGSEA. This CDR3 is built from 15 residues. CDR3 loop: CSVHTNGGQGTGYTF. CDR3 sequence (DNA): TGCAGCGTTCATACCAACGGGGGACAGGGGACGGGCTACACCTTC.

J is TRBJ1-1 and V is TRBV6-4; D is possibly TRBD1 (5 bases). Germline CDR1 and CDR2: MRHNA and SNTAGT. Trimming cost V 6 bases and J 3 bases, with 17 bases left between them. This CDR3 region has 15 residues. CDR3 amino acids: CASSSWGISYTEAFF. The CDR3 bases are TGTGCCAGCAGCTCTTGGGGGATATCGTACACTGAAGCTTTCTTT.

This rearrangement joins TRBV4-1 to TRBJ1-1; the D is unclear. Germline values: CDR1 MGHRA, CDR2 YSYEKL. The CDR3 sequence is 14 residues long. V was trimmed by 3 bases and J by 0 bases, leaving 8 bases between them. The CDR3 DNA reads as TGCGCCAGCAGCCAGATGGCCGTGAACACTGAAGCTTTCTTT. Protein sequence: CASSQMAVNTEAFF.

This clonotype was seen a few times. V usage is TRBV5-1 and J usage is TRBJ2-3, with D possibly matching TRBD1 (5 bases). Trimming stripped 5 bases from V and 2 bases from J, with 12 bases between. Germline V gene sequence: CDR1 SGHRS, CDR2 YFSETQ. This CDR3 comprises 14 residues. CDR3 bases: TGCGCCAGCAGAAGTGGACAAAACACAGATACGCAGTATTTT. This sequence encodes CASRSGQNTDTQYF.

The V call is TRBV10-3, the J call TRBJ2-1, with 9 bases fitting TRBD2. Trimming at V came to 3 bases and at J to 2 bases, leaving 2 bases not matched to a gene. Germline CDR1 and CDR2: ENHRY and SYGVKD. The CDR3 length is 15 residues. CDR3 nucleotides: TGTGCCATCAGTGAACTAGCGGGTACCTACAATGAGCAGTTCTTC. Encoded protein: CAISELAGTYNEQFF.